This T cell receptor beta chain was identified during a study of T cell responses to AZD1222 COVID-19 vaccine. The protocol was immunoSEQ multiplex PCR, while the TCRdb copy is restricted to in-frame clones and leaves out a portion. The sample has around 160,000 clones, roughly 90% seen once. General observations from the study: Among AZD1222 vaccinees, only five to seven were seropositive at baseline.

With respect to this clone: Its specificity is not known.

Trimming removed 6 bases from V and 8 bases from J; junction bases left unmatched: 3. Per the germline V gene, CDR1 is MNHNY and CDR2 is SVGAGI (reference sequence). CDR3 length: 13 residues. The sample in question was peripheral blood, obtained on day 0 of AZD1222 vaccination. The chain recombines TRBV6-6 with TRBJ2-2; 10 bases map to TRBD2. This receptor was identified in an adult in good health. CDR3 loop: CASSMTSGGELFF. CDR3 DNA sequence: TGTGCCAGCAGCATGACTAGCGGGGGGGAGCTGTTTTTT.